These T cell receptor beta chains were read from a single sample in a study of T-cell reconstitution after alpha-beta-depleted transplantation in children. Each CDR3 protein is one row after TCRdb ran MiXCR on the PCR reads. Here the sample spans 450,000 to 600,000 distinct CDR3 sequences, over 10% being singletons. The specimen was PBMCs, mostly from graft donor cells, collected 360 days after TCRalphabeta/CD19-depleted stem cell transplant. The receptors derive from a male patient younger than 18 who had a stem cell transplant for acute myeloid leukemia, so the T cells may come from the graft donor. CDR3s include the opening cysteine and the closing phenylalanine or tryptophan.

j_call cdr3_length v_call cdr3_aa
TRBJ2-1 15 TRBV5-1 CASSLGIPGVHEQFF
TRBJ2-1 15 TRBV20-1 CSARGRGSSYNEQFF
TRBJ2-3 16 TRBV9 CASSAQPGQGADTQYF
TRBJ2-7 15 TRBV5-1 CASSLAGTRSYEQYF
TRBJ2-7 17 TRBV5-6 CASSPTGTSGLIYEQYF
TRBJ2-7 12 TRBV2 CASVGRSYEQYF
TRBJ2-1 16 TRBV5-4 CASIRGGRRLDNEQFF
TRBJ2-1 16 TRBV10-3 CAISGDSGSSYNEQFF
TRBJ2-5 17 TRBV12-3/TRBV12-4 CASTSPLRDRDQETQYF
TRBJ2-7 15 TRBV2 CASSERRVITYEQYF
TRBJ2-7 18 TRBV28 CASSLGGFGQGKSYEQYF
TRBJ2-7 14 TRBV18 CASSPRQTPYEQYF
TRBJ2-5 17 TRBV5-1 CASSLMLAGGVGETQYF
TRBJ2-7 16 TRBV28 CASNSPGQGFIGEQYF
TRBJ2-7 15 TRBV3-1 CASSQEARAAYEQYF
TRBJ1-1 14 TRBV29-1 CSVEGQGANTEAFF
TRBJ2-7 15 TRBV29-1 CSALLTATDPYEQYF
TRBJ2-1 15 TRBV15 CATSRDLPAGNEQFF
TRBJ2-7 14 TRBV20-1 CSARSQGGPYEQYF
TRBJ2-7 17 TRBV28 CASSFNPTSGSSYEQYF
TRBJ2-2 14 TRBV2 CASSLKREVGELFF
TRBJ1-2 14 TRBV29-1 CSVTRTGWNYGYTF
TRBJ2-1 15 TRBV12-3/TRBV12-4 CASRTGTSALNEQFF
TRBJ2-7 14 TRBV12-3/TRBV12-4 CASSGTGGISEQYF
TRBJ2-5 14 TRBV12-3/TRBV12-4 CASSQTGPLETQYF
TRBJ1-6 14 TRBV30 CAWREPGPNSPLHF
TRBJ2-7 19 TRBV7-2 CASSLASVVGLAGRYEQYF
TRBJ2-7 16 TRBV2 CASSPGTSGSSYEQYF
TRBJ2-2 17 TRBV10-3 CAISESRGGAGTGELFF
TRBJ2-5 16 TRBV24-1 CATSDLGLADQETQYF
TRBJ2-3 15 TRBV28 CASSSLAGHTDTQYF
TRBJ2-3 13 TRBV7-9 CATGSSGADTQYF
TRBJ2-7 17 TRBV7-9 CASSFAPTSGRVYEQYF
TRBJ2-2 15 TRBV21-1 CASSKQTVLPGELFF
TRBJ2-7 14 TRBV15 CATSLDSLGDEQYF
TRBJ1-2 13 TRBV20-1 CSAPNRANYGYTF
TRBJ2-5 11 TRBV18 CASSNQETQYF
TRBJ1-4 16 TRBV15 CATSRGTSGINEKLFF
TRBJ2-5 18 TRBV12-3/TRBV12-4 CASSPMPWADRGTETQYF
TRBJ2-7 11 TRBV28 CASVSYYEQYF
TRBJ1-5 13 TRBV20-1 CSARDDRNQPQHF
TRBJ2-7 13 TRBV9 CASSVAGGTEQYF
TRBJ2-7 16 TRBV20-1 CSARDRNGRAVGEQYF